These 19 T cell receptor beta chains came from one sample sequenced in a study of blood T cell repertoires in COVID-19. Only in-frame clones appear in the TCRdb table, and some are missing; sequencing was by immunoSEQ multiplex PCR. The sample contains some 300,000 clones, 88% of which appear only once. The material sequenced was PBMCs or T cells enriched from blood (not recorded which). These receptors were collected from a woman aged 55-69 years in a cohort exposed to, infected with or recovered from COVID-19 (not recorded which).

V and J are TRBV6-4 and TRBJ1-1, with D perhaps TRBD1 (5 bases). The germline V and J ends were trimmed by 6 bases and 7 bases, with 24 bases remaining between them. CDR1 is MRHNA and CDR2 is SNTAGT in the germline V gene. The CDR3 spans 16 residues. CDR3 sequence reads: CASSPTGFGGRSEAFF. In DNA, the CDR3 is TGTGCCAGCAGCCCCACGGGGTTTGGGGGGAGGAGTGAAGCTTTCTTT.

The V call is TRBV28, the J call TRBJ1-1; 7 nucleotides line up with TRBD1. Germline assignment: CDR1 MDHEN and CDR2 SYDVKM. V was pared by 10 bases and J by 5 bases, with 7 bases of the junction left unmatched. The CDR3 sequence is 12 residues long. The CDR3, as DNA: TGTGCCACCGAGGGGGCGCGGACTGAAGCTTTCTTT. Amino acids: CATEGARTEAFF.

The chain recombines TRBV14 with TRBJ2-3; the D gene is possibly TRBD1 (5 bases). CDR1 and CDR2 from the germline V gene are SGHDN and FVKESK. The CDR3 sequence is 13 residues long. Trimming shortened V by 4 bases and J by 5 bases, and 10 bases separated the two germline ends. CDR3: CASSRVRGDTQYF. In nucleotides, the CDR3 is TGTGCCAGCAGCCGGGTAAGGGGAGATACGCAGTATTTT.

The rearrangement uses TRBV7-6 and TRBJ2-1; D remains ambiguous. Between the trimmed V and J ends, which lost 2 bases and 7 bases, there was a span of 6 bases. CDR1 and CDR2 from the germline V gene are SGHVS and FNYEAQ. The CDR3 has 12 residues. This CDR3 is CASSLIGNEQFF. The CDR3 coding sequence is TGTGCCAGCAGCTTAATCGGGAATGAGCAGTTCTTC.

This chain links TRBV28 with TRBJ1-2, with a tentative D call TRBD1 (5 bases). The CDR3 has 14 amino acids. Germline V CDR1 and CDR2: MDHEN, SYDVKM. V was trimmed by 3 bases and J by 4 bases, leaving 12 bases between them. This CDR3 is CASSFRASGYGYTF. The CDR3 DNA sequence: TGTGCCAGCAGTTTCAGGGCCTCGGGCTATGGCTACACCTTC.

This clone was recorded once. The V gene is TRBV5-1, the J gene TRBJ2-3; D call uncertain. V lost 0 bases and J lost 5, with 13 bases in between. The CDR3 has 15 amino acids. Germline values: CDR1 SGHRS, CDR2 YFSETQ. As DNA, the CDR3 is TGCGCCAGCAGCTTGGGTAGCACCCACGGAGATACGCAGTATTTT. It codes for CASSLGSTHGDTQYF. The full variable domain, completed using reference TRBV5-1 and TRBJ2-3, is KAGVTQTPRYLIKTRGQQVTLSCSPISGHRSVSWYQQTPGQGLQFLFEYFSETQRNKGNFPGRFSGRQFSNSRSEMNVSTLELGDSALYLCASSLGSTHGDTQYFGPGTRLTVL.

This clone was found once. The V and J genes are TRBV5-6 and TRBJ2-7; TRBD1 matches 8 bases. CDR1 is SGHDT and CDR2 is YYEEEE in the germline V gene. The CDR3 covers 16 residues. With 4 bases clipped from V and 3 bases from J, the junction kept 12 bases outside the gene matches. The CDR3 DNA is TGTGCCAGCAGCACCCGGACAGGGAATAGAAACTACGAGCAGTACTTC. It specifies CASSTRTGNRNYEQYF. The whole variable domain, filled in from reference TRBV5-6 and TRBJ2-7, reads DAGVTQSPTHLIKTRGQQVTLRCSPKSGHDTVSWYQQALGQGPQFIFQYYEEEERQRGNFPDRFSGHQFPNYSSELNVNALLLGDSALYLCASSTRTGNRNYEQYFGPGTRLTVT.

This rearrangement joins TRBV30 to TRBJ1-6, with D possibly TRBD1 on 5 matching bases. The CDR3 sequence is 16 residues long. Per the germline V gene, CDR1 is GTSNPN and CDR2 is SVGIG (reference sequence). The V and J ends lost 3 bases and 0 bases respectively, with 12 bases between them. The CDR3 protein is CAWRVGGISYNSPLHF. The CDR3 region has the DNA TGTGCCTGGAGGGTGGGGGGAATCTCCTATAATTCACCCCTCCACTTT.

The chain carries TRBV19 and TRBJ2-3, with D possibly being TRBD1 (5 bases). There are 15 residues in the CDR3. CDR1 is LNHDA and CDR2 is SQIVND in the germline V gene (reference sequence). V was trimmed by 3 bases and J by 4 bases, leaving 14 bases between them. The CDR3 is CASSISQQVPDTQYF. CDR3 bases: TGTGCCAGTAGTATCAGTCAACAGGTGCCAGATACGCAGTATTTT.

The chain uses TRBV6-2 or TRBV6-3 and TRBJ1-6; unclear D gene. The V end lost 6 bases, the J end lost 0 bases, and 12 bases lay between the germline ends. Germline-derived CDR1 and CDR2 are MNHEY and SVGEGT. There are 16 residues in the CDR3. The CDR3 DNA reads TGTGCCAGCAGCCGGACTAGGAGCTCCTATAATTCACCCCTCCACTTT. This sequence encodes CASSRTRSSYNSPLHF.

The V call is TRBV19, the J call TRBJ1-5; the match to TRBD1 covers 7 bases. Germline CDR1 and CDR2: LNHDA and SQIVND (reference sequence). V lost 1 base and J lost 9; bases outside the gene matches: 6. The CDR3 is 14 amino acids. The DNA of the CDR3 is TGTGCCAGTAGTATAGGGCAGGGGGAGAGGCCCCAGCATTTT. Protein sequence: CASSIGQGERPQHF.

In DNA form, the CDR3 reads TGCGGGCGGTACGTCGGCAGGGCCTACGAGCAGTACTTC. Translated, it gives CGRYVGRAYEQYF. The V gene is TRBV23-1, the J gene TRBJ2-7; TRBD1 is a possible D gene (5 bases). TRBV23-1 is an open reading frame whose function is uncertain. The CDR3 length is 13 residues.

The rearrangement joins TRBV15 to TRBJ2-7, with a weak D call TRBD2 (7 bases). Germline V lookup: CDR1 LNHNV, CDR2 YYDKDF (reference sequence). The CDR3 has 16 amino acids. V lost 0 bases to trimming and J lost 9 bases, with 21 bases between them. The CDR3 coding sequence is TGTGCCACCAGCAGAGATAATTTGGGGGGGGCAGAGGTGCAGTACTTC. Translated, it gives CATSRDNLGGAEVQYF.

V gene TRBV5-1 combines with J gene TRBJ2-7, with TRBD2 identical over 12 bases. V was clipped by 4 bases and J by 7 bases; unmatched bases: 6. This CDR3 is 14 amino acids long. CDR1 is SGHRS and CDR2 is YFSETQ in the germline V gene. The DNA for the CDR3 is TGCGCCAGCAGCCGGACTAGCGGGGCTACTGAGCAGTACTTC. Amino acid sequence: CASSRTSGATEQYF.

The chain couples TRBV30 to TRBJ2-2, with no clear D. The CDR3 runs 13 residues. V was cut by 3 bases and J by 7 bases, with 12 bases left in between. The germline gives CDR1 GTSNPN, CDR2 SVGIG (reference sequence). The CDR3, as DNA: TGTGCCTGGAGCGTCAGTACCGTCGGGGAGCTGTTTTTT. This encodes CAWSVSTVGELFF.

The chain joins TRBV6-5 to TRBJ1-1; D is possibly TRBD1 (5 bases). Trimming removed 0 bases from V and 11 bases from J, with 13 bases in between. Germline V gene sequence: CDR1 MNHEY, CDR2 SVGAGI. This CDR3 region has 13 residues. Written as DNA, the CDR3 is TGTGCCAGCAGTTACTCGGGGGGACTCAAGGCTTTCTTT. Its protein product is CASSYSGGLKAFF.

This clone came up a few times. This chain connects TRBV25-1 to TRBJ2-1, with TRBD2 matching over 7 bases. V gave up 5 bases and J gave up 7 bases; unmatched junction bases: 14. Germline V gives CDR1 MGHDK, CDR2 SYGVNS. The CDR3 has 16 residues. The CDR3 nucleotides are TGTGCCAGCAGTTCCCTTGGGGAGGGCAAAAGTAATGAGCAGTTCTTC. Translation: CASSSLGEGKSNEQFF.

This chain connects TRBV28 to TRBJ2-7; a possible D gene is TRBD2 (6 bases). Germline V lookup: CDR1 MDHEN, CDR2 SYDVKM. Trimming shortened V by 2 bases and J by 5 bases, and 13 bases separated the two germline ends. This CDR3 has 14 residues. CDR3 nucleotide sequence: TGTGCCAGCAGTTTAAACGGGGGAGGTCACGAGCAGTACTTC. It encodes CASSLNGGGHEQYF.

V gene TRBV18 combines with J gene TRBJ2-3; 13 bases are shared with TRBD2. Germline V gives CDR1 KGHSH, CDR2 LQKENI. With 3 bases clipped from V and 2 bases from J, the junction kept 11 bases outside the gene matches. This CDR3 has 19 amino acids. CDR3: CASSPTSGRFLHHTDTQYF. DNA of the CDR3: TGTGCCAGCTCACCGACTAGCGGGAGGTTCCTGCACCACACAGATACGCAGTATTTT. The entire variable domain, with the rest obtained from reference TRBV18 and TRBJ2-3, is as follows: NAGVMQNPRHLVRRRGQEARLRCSPMKGHSHVYWYRQLPEEGLKFMVYLQKENIIDESGMPKERFSAEFPKEGPSILRIQQVVRGDSAAYFCASSPTSGRFLHHTDTQYFGPGTRLTVL.